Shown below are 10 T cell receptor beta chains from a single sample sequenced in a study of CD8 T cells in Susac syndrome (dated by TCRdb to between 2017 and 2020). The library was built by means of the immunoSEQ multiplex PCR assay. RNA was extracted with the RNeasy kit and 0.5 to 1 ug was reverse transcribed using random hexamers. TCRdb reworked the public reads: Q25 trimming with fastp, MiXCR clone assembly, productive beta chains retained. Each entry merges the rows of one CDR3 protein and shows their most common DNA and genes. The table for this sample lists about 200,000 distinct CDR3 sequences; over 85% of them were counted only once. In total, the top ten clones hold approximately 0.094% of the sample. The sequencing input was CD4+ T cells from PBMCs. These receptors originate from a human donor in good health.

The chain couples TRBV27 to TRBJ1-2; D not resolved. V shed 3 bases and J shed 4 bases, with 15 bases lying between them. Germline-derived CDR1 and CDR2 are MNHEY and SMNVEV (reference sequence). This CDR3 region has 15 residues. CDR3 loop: CASSFKLTDGYGYTF. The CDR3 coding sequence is TGTGCCAGCAGTTTCAAGCTTACGGATGGCTATGGCTACACCTTC.

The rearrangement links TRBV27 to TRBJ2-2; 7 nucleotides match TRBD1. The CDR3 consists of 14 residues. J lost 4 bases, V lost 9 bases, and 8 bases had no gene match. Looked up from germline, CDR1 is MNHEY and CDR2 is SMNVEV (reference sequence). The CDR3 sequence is CASHRTGLTGELFF. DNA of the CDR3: TGTGCCAGTCATCGGACAGGTCTCACCGGGGAGCTGTTTTTT.

This CDR3 is CASSPWSRETQYF. The DNA of the CDR3 is TGTGCCAGCTCACCATGGTCTCGAGAGACCCAGTACTTC. J is TRBJ2-5 and V is TRBV18, with D unclear. Germline V CDR1 and CDR2: KGHSH, LQKENI. The CDR3 has 13 residues. V lost 2 bases, J lost 4 bases, and 8 bases lay in between.

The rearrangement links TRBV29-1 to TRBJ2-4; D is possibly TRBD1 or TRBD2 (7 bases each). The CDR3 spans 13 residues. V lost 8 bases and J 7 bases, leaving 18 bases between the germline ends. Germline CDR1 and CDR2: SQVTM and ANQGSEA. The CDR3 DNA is TGCAGCACGGATGGGCAGGGGGGGAACATTCAGTACTTC. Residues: CSTDGQGGNIQYF.

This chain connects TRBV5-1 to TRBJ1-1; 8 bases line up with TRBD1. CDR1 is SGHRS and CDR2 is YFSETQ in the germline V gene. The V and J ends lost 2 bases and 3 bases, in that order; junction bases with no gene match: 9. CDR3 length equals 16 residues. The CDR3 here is CASSFGQGLLDTEAFF. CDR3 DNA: TGCGCCAGCAGCTTCGGACAGGGATTGTTGGACACTGAAGCTTTCTTT.

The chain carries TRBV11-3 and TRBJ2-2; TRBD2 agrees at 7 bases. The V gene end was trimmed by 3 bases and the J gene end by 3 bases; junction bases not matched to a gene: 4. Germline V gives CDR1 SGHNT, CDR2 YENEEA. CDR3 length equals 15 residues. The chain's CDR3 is CASSFTSAYTGELFF. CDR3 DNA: TGTGCCAGCAGCTTCACTAGCGCTTACACCGGGGAGCTGTTTTTT. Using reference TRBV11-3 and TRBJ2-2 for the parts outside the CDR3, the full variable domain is EAGVVQSPRYKIIEKKQPVAFWCNPISGHNTLYWYLQNLGQGPELLIRYENEEAVDDSQLPKDRFSAERLKGVDSTLKIQPAELGDSAVYLCASSFTSAYTGELFFGEGSRLTVL.

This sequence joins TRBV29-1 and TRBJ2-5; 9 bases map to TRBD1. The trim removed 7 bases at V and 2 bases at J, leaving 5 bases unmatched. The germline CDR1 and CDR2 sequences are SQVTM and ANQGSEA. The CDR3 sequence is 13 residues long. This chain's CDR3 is CSGTGGGQETQYF. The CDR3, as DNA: TGCAGCGGAACAGGGGGCGGGCAAGAGACCCAGTACTTC.

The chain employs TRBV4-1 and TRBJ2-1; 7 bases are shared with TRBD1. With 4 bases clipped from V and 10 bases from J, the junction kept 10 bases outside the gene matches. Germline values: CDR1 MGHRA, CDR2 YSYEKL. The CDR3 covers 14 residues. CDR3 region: CASSPSRDRWEQFF. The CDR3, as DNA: TGCGCCAGCAGCCCCTCCCGGGACAGATGGGAGCAGTTCTTC.

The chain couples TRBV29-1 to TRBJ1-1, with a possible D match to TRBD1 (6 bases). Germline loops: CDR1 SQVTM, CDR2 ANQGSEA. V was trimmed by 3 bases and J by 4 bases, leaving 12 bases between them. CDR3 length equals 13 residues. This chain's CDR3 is CSVDGGLGTEAFF. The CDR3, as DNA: TGCAGCGTTGATGGGGGGCTTGGCACTGAAGCTTTCTTT.

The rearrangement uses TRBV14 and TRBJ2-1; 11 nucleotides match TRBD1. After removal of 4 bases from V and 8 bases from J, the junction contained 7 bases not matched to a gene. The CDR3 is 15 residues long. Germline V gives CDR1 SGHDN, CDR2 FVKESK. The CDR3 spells CASSRPGQGVYEQFF. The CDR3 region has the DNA TGTGCCAGCAGCCGACCGGGACAGGGGGTATATGAGCAGTTCTTC.